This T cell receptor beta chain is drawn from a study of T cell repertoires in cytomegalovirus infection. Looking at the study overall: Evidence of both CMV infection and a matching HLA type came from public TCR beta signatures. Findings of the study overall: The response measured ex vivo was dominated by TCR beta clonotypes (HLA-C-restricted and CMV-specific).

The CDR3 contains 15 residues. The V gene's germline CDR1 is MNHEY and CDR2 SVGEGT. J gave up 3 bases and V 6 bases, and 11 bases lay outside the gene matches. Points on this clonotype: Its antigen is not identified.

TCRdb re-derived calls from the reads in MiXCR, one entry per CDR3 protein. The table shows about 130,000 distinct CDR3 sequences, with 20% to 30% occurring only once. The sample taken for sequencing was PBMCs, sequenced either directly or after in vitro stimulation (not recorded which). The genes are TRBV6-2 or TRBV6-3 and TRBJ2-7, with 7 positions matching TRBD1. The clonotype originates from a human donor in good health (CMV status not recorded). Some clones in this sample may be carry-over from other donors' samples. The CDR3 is CASSRPGQHSYEQYV. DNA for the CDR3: TGTGCCAGCAGCCGACCGGGACAGCATAGCTACGAGCAGTACGTC.